These 20 T cell receptor beta chains share one sample of origin, sequenced in a study of blood T cell repertoires in COVID-19 (dated by TCRdb to about 2020). To prepare the library, the immunoSEQ multiplex PCR assay was applied. The clones in this table, taken by TCRdb from immuneACCESS, are in-frame only. Not every clone is retained; where verified, under half of the shortfall comes from an unresolved V gene, and the cause of the rest is unknown. The sample yields about 170,000 clones; about four fifths were counted once. The biggest ten clones account for over 9.5% of the sample. What was sequenced was PBMCs or T cells enriched from blood (not recorded which). All receptors come from a middle-aged man who had recovered from COVID-19.

The rearrangement uses TRBV27 and TRBJ1-2; TRBD1 is a possible D gene (5 bases). CDR1 and CDR2 (germline): MNHEY, SMNVEV (reference sequence). Trimming cost V 3 bases and J 8 bases, with 13 bases left between them. The CDR3 runs to 13 residues. In DNA, the CDR3 is TGTGCCAGCAGTTTTGGCCACAGGTTGGGCTACACCTTC. Translated, it gives CASSFGHRLGYTF.

This chain connects TRBV4-2 to TRBJ2-3; maybe TRBD2 (5 bases). CDR1 and CDR2 from the germline V gene are LGHNA and YNFKEQ. Trimming removed 0 bases at V and 2 bases at J, with 12 bases between. This CDR3 region has 16 residues. Here the CDR3 reads CASSQEPGSVTDTQYF. CDR3 nucleotides: TGTGCCAGCAGCCAAGAGCCGGGGTCGGTCACAGATACGCAGTATTTT.

The CDR3 sequence is CASSLRQGDYEQYF. CDR3 coding DNA: TGTGCCAGCAGTTTAAGGCAGGGTGACTACGAGCAGTACTTC. The V gene is TRBV27, the J gene TRBJ2-7; TRBD1 is a possible D gene (5 bases). Germline V lookup: CDR1 MNHEY, CDR2 SMNVEV (reference sequence). V was trimmed by 2 bases and J by 3 bases, leaving 11 bases between them. This CDR3 contains 14 residues.

The chain's CDR3 is CASRRAGGTDTQYF. DNA of the CDR3: TGTGCCAGCAGGCGAGCGGGGGGCACAGATACGCAGTATTTT. The J gene is TRBJ2-3, the V gene TRBV5-4; 8 nucleotides match TRBD2. The CDR3 extends over 14 amino acids. Germline V gives CDR1 SGHNT, CDR2 YYREEE (reference sequence). Trimming removed 5 bases from V and 1 base from J; junction bases left unmatched: 3. The full variable domain, completed using reference TRBV5-4 and TRBJ2-3, is ETGVTQSPTHLIKTRGQQVTLRCSSQSGHNTVSWYQQALGQGPQFIFQYYREEENGRGNFPPRFSGLQFPNYSSELNVNALELDDSALYLCASRRAGGTDTQYFGPGTRLTVL.

The chain recombines TRBV21-1 with TRBJ1-1. TRBV21-1 is a listed pseudogene. The CDR3 sequence is 17 residues long. The CDR3 loop reads CASSNRGYTGGNTEAFF. The CDR3 DNA reads TGTGCCAGCAGCAATCGGGGGTATACTGGGGGGAACACTGAAGCTTTCTTT.

The chain is built from TRBV5-4 and TRBJ1-3, with D possibly TRBD1 on 6 matching bases. The CDR3 spans 15 residues. The V end was cut by 0 bases, the J end by 4 bases, with 11 bases between. Germline CDR1 reads SGHNT; CDR2 reads YYREEE (reference sequence). The CDR3 loop reads CASSLGGTQGNTIYF. The CDR3 DNA follows: TGTGCCAGCAGCTTGGGGGGGACACAAGGAAACACCATATATTTT.

This sequence joins TRBV15 and TRBJ2-2, with D uncertain. This CDR3 spans 15 amino acids. V gave up 0 bases and J gave up 4 bases, with 9 bases separating them. Germline V gene data show CDR1 as LNHNV and CDR2 as YYDKDF (reference sequence). The CDR3 here is CATSRDLSPTGELFF. Written as DNA, the CDR3 is TGTGCCACCAGCAGAGATCTAAGTCCCACCGGGGAGCTGTTTTTT.

This clone was observed a single time. This chain connects TRBV7-8 to TRBJ2-5, with 9 positions matching TRBD2. Germline CDR1 is SGHVS and CDR2 is FQNEAQ. CDR3 length: 20 amino acids. J was trimmed by 4 bases and V by 5 bases; bases with no gene match: 23. CDR3 sequence: CASSPRGVWLAGPGSETQYF. CDR3 nucleotides: TGTGCCAGCAGCCCTAGGGGGGTATGGCTAGCGGGGCCGGGGTCAGAGACCCAGTACTTC.

The chain combines TRBV4-1 with TRBJ1-4; maybe TRBD1 (5 bases). This CDR3 is 16 amino acids long. Germline V gives CDR1 MGHRA, CDR2 YSYEKL. Trimming shortened V by 7 bases and J by 6 bases, and 21 bases separated the two germline ends. Here the CDR3 reads CASTGLARAPDEKLFF. CDR3 DNA sequence: TGCGCCAGCACGGGACTAGCAAGGGCTCCGGATGAAAAACTGTTTTTT.

The genes are TRBV4-3 and TRBJ2-7, with 10 bases matching TRBD2. Germline V lookup: CDR1 LGHNA, CDR2 YSLEER. V lost 4 bases and J lost 4; bases outside the gene matches: 19. CDR3 size: 19 residues. The CDR3 loop is CASSREQGLAGASRYEQYF. As DNA, the CDR3 is TGCGCCAGCAGCCGAGAACAAGGTCTAGCGGGGGCCTCCAGGTACGAGCAGTACTTC.

The V and J genes are TRBV10-3 and TRBJ1-1; 9 bases agree with TRBD1. This CDR3 is built from 15 residues. Germline V gene lookup returns CDR1 ENHRY and CDR2 SYGVKD. V was clipped by 4 bases and J by 1 base; unmatched bases: 4. Here the CDR3 DNA reads TGTGCCATCAGTGGCGGACAGGGGAAGAACACTGAAGCTTTCTTT. Encoded protein: CAISGGQGKNTEAFF.

This CDR3 is CATKNDRGPSPLHF. The CDR3 region has the DNA TGTGCCACCAAAAACGACAGGGGGCCTTCACCCCTCCACTTT. The rearrangement links TRBV10-3 to TRBJ1-6, with 10 bases identical to TRBD1. V lost 10 bases to trimming and J lost 9 bases; unmatched junction nucleotides: 9. The germline V gene has CDR1 ENHRY and CDR2 SYGVKD. This CDR3 is built from 14 residues.

Only one count was recorded for this clone. The chain has TRBV4-1 and TRBJ2-3; the D gene is possibly TRBD1 (5 bases). Trimming removed 0 bases from V and 2 bases from J, with 12 bases in between. The CDR3 has 16 amino acids. Germline assignment: CDR1 MGHRA and CDR2 YSYEKL. CDR3 residues: CASSQEGARFTDTQYF. The CDR3 DNA follows: TGCGCCAGCAGCCAAGAAGGGGCGCGGTTCACAGATACGCAGTATTTT.

V is TRBV3-1 (or the pseudogene TRBV3-2) and J is TRBJ1-1, with a weak D call TRBD1 (5 bases). The CDR3 has 16 amino acids. Germline V CDR1 and CDR2: LGHDT, YNNKEL (reference sequence). The V end was cut by 0 bases, the J end by 6 bases, with 17 bases between. The CDR3 loop is CASSQDGAGRLAEAFF. The DNA of the CDR3 is TGTGCCAGCAGCCAAGATGGGGCAGGAAGGTTAGCTGAAGCTTTCTTT.

The rearrangement uses TRBV5-6 and TRBJ1-2; TRBD1 might be the D (6 bases). This CDR3 is built from 14 residues. V lost 2 bases and J 3 bases, leaving 11 bases between the germline ends. From germline, CDR1 is SGHDT and CDR2 YYEEEE. DNA of the CDR3: TGTGCCAGCAGCTTACAGGGAGTCGACTATGGCTACACCTTC. Its protein product is CASSLQGVDYGYTF. Combining the CDR3 with reference TRBV5-6 and TRBJ1-2 gives the whole variable domain DAGVTQSPTHLIKTRGQQVTLRCSPKSGHDTVSWYQQALGQGPQFIFQYYEEEERQRGNFPDRFSGHQFPNYSSELNVNALLLGDSALYLCASSLQGVDYGYTFGSGTRLTVV.

CDR3 amino acids: CASSYLASGGTDTQYF. The CDR3 bases are TGCGCCAGCAGCTATTTGGCCAGCGGGGGGACGGATACGCAGTATTTT. This chain connects TRBV5-1 to TRBJ2-3, with 9 bases identical to TRBD2. Germline lookup yields CDR1 SGHRS and CDR2 YFSETQ. This CDR3 contains 16 residues. Trimming at V came to 3 bases and at J to 6 bases, leaving 11 bases not matched to a gene.

This chain links TRBV27 with TRBJ1-2; TRBD1 aligns across 10 bases. This CDR3 has 17 residues. Germline CDR1 MNHEY, CDR2 SMNVEV (reference sequence). V trimming: 5 bases; J trimming: 2 bases; junction bases outside the gene matches: 11. CDR3 nucleotide sequence: TGTGCCAGCAGTCCTGCCCGACAGGGGGCTGGCAACTATGGCTACACCTTC. Translating it yields CASSPARQGAGNYGYTF.

J is TRBJ2-5 and V is TRBV6-1; D may be TRBD1 (5 bases). This CDR3 contains 18 residues. Germline CDR1 reads MNHNS; CDR2 reads SASEGT. V lost 3 bases and J lost 1, with 21 bases in between. The CDR3 DNA reads as TGTGCCAGCAGTGAGAGGCGTTGGGCAGGGCCCCTCCAAGAGACCCAGTACTTC. Encoded protein: CASSERRWAGPLQETQYF.

The CDR3 DNA reads as TGTGCCAGCAGCCAGGAGGACAGGGCTGGAAACACCATATATTTT. It translates to CASSQEDRAGNTIYF. The chain recombines TRBV4-2 with TRBJ1-3; TRBD1 aligns across 8 bases. In germline, CDR1 is LGHNA, CDR2 YNFKEQ. The ends lost 3 bases at V and 2 bases at J; junction bases unmatched: 3. The CDR3 has 15 residues.

V gene TRBV19 combines with J gene TRBJ1-1; perhaps TRBD1 as D (5 bases). The germline CDR1 and CDR2 sequences are LNHDA and SQIVND (reference sequence). V dropped 6 bases and J dropped 0 bases, with 11 bases sitting between them. The CDR3 has 14 amino acids. This chain's CDR3 is CASSARGVNTEAFF. The CDR3 bases are TGTGCCAGTAGCGCCCGGGGGGTGAACACTGAAGCTTTCTTT.